The clone carrying this T cell receptor beta chain was found a few times. Template material for TCR beta VDJ and CDR3 profiling consisted of genomic DNA. TCRdb passed the reads through MiXCR, listing each CDR3 protein once. This sample has roughly 120,000 distinct CDR3 sequences, with about 50% found just once. The sample originates from a study of CD8+CD57+ T cells in acquired aplastic anemia. With 7 bases clipped from V and 2 bases from J, the junction kept 7 bases outside the gene matches. Looked up from germline, CDR1 is MNHEY and CDR2 is SMNVEV (reference sequence). The CDR3 is made up of 16 amino acids. Sequencing was done on patients that had shown CD8+CD57+ cell expansion by flow cytometry. With no exception, the patients had severe acquired aplastic anemia.

The source of this sequence is a human donor with aplastic anemia. Sequenced input: sorted CD4+, CD8+, or CD8+CD57+ T cells (not recorded which) from PBMCs. V gene TRBV27 combines with J gene TRBJ1-6, with 8 bases that match TRBD1. The CDR3 sequence is CASIPRDRPYNSPLHF. The DNA of the CDR3 is TGTGCCAGCATACCCCGGGACAGGCCCTATAATTCACCCCTCCACTTT.